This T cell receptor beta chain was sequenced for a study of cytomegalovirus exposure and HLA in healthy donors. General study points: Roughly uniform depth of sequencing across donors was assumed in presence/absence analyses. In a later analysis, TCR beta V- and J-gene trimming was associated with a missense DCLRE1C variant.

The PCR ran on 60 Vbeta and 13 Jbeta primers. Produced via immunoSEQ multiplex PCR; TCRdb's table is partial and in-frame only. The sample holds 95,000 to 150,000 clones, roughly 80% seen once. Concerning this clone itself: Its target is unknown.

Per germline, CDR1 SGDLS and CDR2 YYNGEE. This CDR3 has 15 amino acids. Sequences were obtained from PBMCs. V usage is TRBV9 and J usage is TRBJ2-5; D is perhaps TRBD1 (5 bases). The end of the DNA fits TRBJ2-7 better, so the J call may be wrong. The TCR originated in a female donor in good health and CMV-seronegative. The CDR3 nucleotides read TGTGCCAGCAGCGTAGGTGGGGCGAGCTCCTACGAGCAGTACTTC. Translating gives CASSVGGASSYEQYF.